This TCR beta chain was identified during a study of T cells in localized non-small cell lung cancer (TCRdb year 2020). Regarding the research as a whole: The study examined T cell repertoires in approximately 240 patients with early-stage NSCLC and compared tumors with uninvolved tumor-adjacent lungs. The cohort comprised a few hundred treatment-naïve NSCLC patients with resected, localized lung tumors. The mean age of the NSCLC patients was approximately 71 years, with 120 to 150 men and about a hundred women. The research as a whole found: Longer overall survival was associated with higher blood T cell density, whereas shorter survival was associated with higher adjacent-lung clonality. A median of 57 of the top 100 tumor clones turned up in the paired uninvolved adjacent lung, and 28 of those clones also ranked among the top 100 of that same adjacent lung. Because multi-region tumor sequencing was not performed, intratumor heterogeneity could not be ruled out. Because the study design was exploratory, TCR variables were selected using unadjusted p-values without false-discovery rate correction. Uninvolved tumor-adjacent lung showed the highest T cell clonality, higher than tumor, which suggests more focused antigenic responses in the uninvolved tumor-adjacent lung.

V loses 4 bases, J loses 8 bases, and the germline ends lie 12 bases apart. Inclusive of the bounding cysteine and phenylalanine, the CDR3 is 13 residues long. Of all the DNA, just the CDR3 is kept, 39 bases in frame from base 1. CDR1 GTSNPN and CDR2 SVGIG are derived from the germline V gene (reference sequence). The immunoSEQ Assay was used to sequence TCR beta CDR3 regions from DNA. The original methods were these. T cell density was computed as TCR beta template counts normalized to usable DNA estimated by amplifying housekeeping genes. Richness was estimated with the preseqR package, extrapolating to 400,000 templates for PBMC samples and 120,000 templates for tissue samples. Clonality was taken to be one minus Pielou's evenness. Tissue-enriched TCRs were identified through differential abundance testing performed on productive amino-acid clonotypes, with a minimum total count of 5 and an alpha of 0.1. The Jaccard Index and the Morisita Overlap Index were used to measure how much the repertoires overlapped between compartments. GLIPH clustered TCR beta CDR3s with public tetramer-defined viral CDR3s; viral motifs required at least three viral sequences plus V-gene enrichment. TCRdb limited this immuneACCESS table to in-frame rearrangements with V and J called. A share of clones is missing; checked studies link under half to unresolved V genes, and the rest is unexplained. The V and J calls and clone size were taken over from that table, and D and trimming were inferred from the DNA. The sample table records about 33,000 clones; around 90% of these occur just once. The top ten constitute more than 4% of the sample.

About this clone: There is no known antigen for this receptor. No per-base quality is available; no much larger clone lies one base away.

At diagnosis, tumor, uninvolved tumor-adjacent lung and peripheral blood were collected and then preserved as a mix of FFPE and fresh-frozen material. Blood samples were analyzed as peripheral blood mononuclear cells for TCR repertoire profiling. Recombination linked TRBV30 to TRBJ1-6; the best D guess is TRBD1, with 5 bases matching. This sequence originates from a man aged 35-75 years with stage I lung adenocarcinoma. The sequences come from peripheral blood, collected before any cancer treatment. The sequenced DNA is TGTGCCTGGAATAGGGGAAGGGATTCACCCCTCCACTTT. The translation is CAWNRGRDSPLHF.